The next 29 T cell receptor beta chains were all read from a single sample in a study of blood T cell repertoires in COVID-19. Profiled with immunoSEQ multiplex PCR; TCRdb holds only in-frame clones, not every one. Here the sample spans roughly 300,000 clones, 70% to 90% being singletons. Sequencing used PBMCs or T cells enriched from blood (not recorded which). The receptors stem from a woman younger than 45 who had recovered from COVID-19.

The chain combines TRBV29-1 with TRBJ1-3; 9 bases match TRBD1. Germline-derived CDR1 and CDR2 are SQVTM and ANQGSEA. With V trimmed by 0 bases and J by 4 bases, 13 bases remained unmatched. The CDR3 is 18 residues long. CDR3 coding DNA: TGCAGCGTTGAAGATCCCGGACAGGGGAGCGGGTCCGGAAACACCATATATTTT. Translated, it gives CSVEDPGQGSGSGNTIYF.

V gene TRBV24-1 combines with J gene TRBJ2-3; a weak D match, TRBD1 (7 bases). This CDR3 has 15 residues. V lost 6 bases, J lost 0 bases, and 12 bases lay in between. CDR1 and CDR2 (germline): KGHDR, SFDVKD. The CDR3 region has the DNA TGTGCCACCAGTAATCCAGGGGGGAGCACAGATACGCAGTATTTT. Encoded protein: CATSNPGGSTDTQYF.

V is TRBV19 and J is TRBJ1-6, with 8 bases fitting TRBD1. The germline V gene encodes CDR1 LNHDA and CDR2 SQIVND (reference sequence). The CDR3 length is 17 residues. With V trimmed by 4 bases and J by 6 bases, 11 bases remained unmatched. CDR3 sequence (DNA): TGTGCCAGTAGTACCCTCGGACAGGGTTTTATTAATTCACCCCTCCACTTT. Translating it yields CASSTLGQGFINSPLHF.

The rearrangement uses TRBV6-5 and TRBJ2-7, with D perhaps matching TRBD1 (6 bases). Germline CDR1 is MNHEY and CDR2 is SVGAGI. V shed 2 bases and J shed 3 bases, with 17 bases lying between them. The length of the CDR3 is 16 residues. As DNA, the CDR3 is TGTGCCAGCAGTTACCAGACAGGTTTTGCTATCTACGAGCAGTACTTC. Translation gives CASSYQTGFAIYEQYF.

J is TRBJ1-1 and V is TRBV11-2, with D perhaps matching TRBD1 (6 bases). The CDR3 has 15 amino acids. CDR1 and CDR2 from the germline V gene are SGHAT and FQNNGV. Trimming left V 0 bases short and J 4 bases short, with 12 bases between. Here the CDR3 DNA reads TGTGCCAGCAGCTTAGAGGGGGGGGCGGGCACTGAAGCTTTCTTT. This translates into CASSLEGGAGTEAFF.

This clone has a handful of counts. CDR3 nucleotides: TGTGCCAGCAGCTCTAACAGGGGGTATAATTCACCCCTCCACTTT. Its protein product is CASSSNRGYNSPLHF. The rearrangement links TRBV5-4 to TRBJ1-6; 8 bases align to TRBD1. V was clipped by 3 bases and J by 4 bases; unmatched bases: 3. The CDR3 runs to 15 residues. Germline CDR1 and CDR2: SGHNT and YYREEE (reference sequence).

This rearrangement joins TRBV7-9 to TRBJ2-1; a weak D match, TRBD2 (6 bases). CDR3 length: 17 residues. V lost 7 bases, J lost 12 bases, and 31 bases lay in between. Looked up from germline, CDR1 is SEHNR and CDR2 is FQNEAQ (reference sequence). In DNA form, the CDR3 reads TGTGCCAGCACTCGATGGGGGGAGACTGGGTTGGCCTTATGGCAGTTCTTC. Amino acid sequence: CASTRWGETGLALWQFF.

The sample holds one count of this clone. This chain connects TRBV5-4 to TRBJ2-1, with 8 bases that match TRBD1. V was clipped by 1 base and J by 8 bases; unmatched bases: 8. The CDR3 is made up of 15 amino acids. The germline CDR1 and CDR2 sequences are SGHNT and YYREEE (reference sequence). The CDR3 DNA reads TGTGCCAGCAGCTTGAAGACAGGGGTTATGGATGAGCAGTTCTTC. This gives the protein CASSLKTGVMDEQFF.

The rearrangement links TRBV9 to TRBJ1-4, with D possibly TRBD1 on 5 matching bases. This CDR3 is built from 15 residues. Germline CDR1 is SGDLS and CDR2 is YYNGEE. V lost 4 bases to trimming and J lost 0 bases, with 10 bases between them. The CDR3 loop is CASSPGGATNEKLFF. CDR3 bases: TGTGCCAGCAGCCCCGGGGGGGCAACTAATGAAAAACTGTTTTTT.

The V gene is TRBV27, the J gene TRBJ1-2; D is perhaps TRBD1 (5 bases). Trimming removed 5 bases from V and 7 bases from J, with 11 bases in between. Germline CDR1 reads MNHEY; CDR2 reads SMNVEV (reference sequence). This CDR3 comprises 12 residues. The CDR3 region has the DNA TGTGCCAGCAGTCACACAGGCGGTGGCTACACCTTC. Its translation: CASSHTGGGYTF.

There are a few counts of this clone. V gene TRBV9 combines with J gene TRBJ1-6; D may be TRBD1 (5 bases). There are 15 residues in the CDR3. V was shortened by 0 bases and J by 8 bases, with 12 bases between the two germline ends. CDR1 and CDR2 from the germline V gene are SGDLS and YYNGEE. Written as DNA, the CDR3 is TGTGCCAGCAGCGTAGGCGGGGGGAAGGATTCACCCCTCCACTTT. The encoded protein is CASSVGGGKDSPLHF.

The chain employs TRBV15 and TRBJ1-2, with 7 bases lining up with TRBD1. The germline CDR1 and CDR2 sequences are LNHNV and YYDKDF (reference sequence). The CDR3 has 15 amino acids. V was pared by 0 bases and J by 6 bases, with 7 bases of the junction left unmatched. The CDR3 loop reads CATSRDPDRVNGYTF. The CDR3 DNA sequence: TGTGCCACCAGCAGAGATCCCGACAGGGTTAATGGCTACACCTTC.

The V gene is TRBV2, the J gene TRBJ2-5, with D possibly being TRBD2 (5 bases). Germline V gives CDR1 SNHLY, CDR2 FYNNEI. The CDR3 covers 15 residues. V lost 4 bases to trimming and J lost 2 bases, with 14 bases between them. The chain's CDR3 is CASSGGITGQETQYF. DNA for the CDR3: TGTGCCAGCAGTGGAGGGATCACCGGTCAAGAGACCCAGTACTTC.

The genes are TRBV30 and TRBJ1-1, with TRBD1 matching 7 bases. CDR1 and CDR2 (germline): GTSNPN, SVGIG (reference sequence). The J segment lost 2 bases and the V segment lost 8 bases, leaving 8 bases of the junction unmatched. The CDR3 is made up of 13 amino acids. CDR3 sequence reads: CARMGQPNTEAFF. CDR3 nucleotide sequence: TGTGCCCGGATGGGACAGCCCAACACTGAAGCTTTCTTT.

The chain joins TRBV12-3 or TRBV12-4 to TRBJ2-2, with D perhaps matching TRBD1 (6 bases). The CDR3 is 13 residues long. The V end was cut by 6 bases, the J end by 7 bases, with 12 bases between. In DNA, the CDR3 is TGTGCCAGCAGGGTACAGGGTTTCGGGGAGCTGTTTTTT. The encoded protein is CASRVQGFGELFF.

V usage is TRBV28 and J usage is TRBJ1-2; D not resolved. This CDR3 contains 11 residues. Trimming shortened V by 6 bases and J by 7 bases, and 9 bases separated the two germline ends. The V gene's germline CDR1 is MDHEN and CDR2 SYDVKM. CDR3 DNA sequence: TGTGCCAGCAGAGTTACAAGTGGCTACACCTTC. It specifies CASRVTSGYTF.

The rearrangement links TRBV5-1 to TRBJ2-3, with D maybe TRBD2 (5 bases). The CDR3 spans 16 residues. Germline CDR1 and CDR2: SGHRS and YFSETQ. The V gene lost 0 bases and the J gene lost 0 bases, with 11 bases spanning the gap. CDR3 in DNA: TGCGCCAGCAGCTTGGCGGAACTAGGTAGCACAGATACGCAGTATTTT. Translated, it gives CASSLAELGSTDTQYF.

The chain recombines TRBV30 with TRBJ1-1, with D uncertain. The length of the CDR3 is 12 residues. Germline V gene data show CDR1 as GTSNPN and CDR2 as SVGIG (reference sequence). Trimming cost V 0 bases and J 6 bases, with 8 bases left between them. For the CDR3, the DNA is TGTGCCTGGAGTGTACAACAGCCTGAAGCTTTCTTT. It encodes CAWSVQQPEAFF.

This chain uses TRBV9 with TRBJ1-5, with TRBD1 as a possible D gene (5 bases). This CDR3 contains 13 residues. The germline V gene has CDR1 SGDLS and CDR2 YYNGEE. The ends were cut back, 7 bases at V and 0 bases at J, with 8 bases in the middle. The CDR3 protein is CASGDYSNQPQHF. CDR3 nucleotide sequence: TGTGCCAGCGGGGACTATAGCAATCAGCCCCAGCATTTT. The full variable domain, with the rest looked up from reference TRBV9 and TRBJ1-5, is DSGVTQTPKHLITATGQRVTLRCSPRSGDLSVYWYQQSLDQGLQFLIQYYNGEERAKGNILERFSAQQFPDLHSELNLSSLELGDSALYFCASGDYSNQPQHFGDGTRLSIL.

The V and J genes are TRBV5-4 and TRBJ2-5, with D tentatively TRBD2 (6 bases). Germline V gene lookup returns CDR1 SGHNT and CDR2 YYREEE (reference sequence). This CDR3 comprises 17 residues. Trimming left V 4 bases short and J 1 base short, with 20 bases between. In DNA form, the CDR3 reads TGTGCCAGCAGCCCGGCTGGCGGGGCCGAAGCCCAAGAGACCCAGTACTTC. It codes for CASSPAGGAEAQETQYF.

This sequence joins TRBV3-1 (or the pseudogene TRBV3-2) and TRBJ1-2; D uncertain. The germline V gene has CDR1 LGHDT and CDR2 YNNKEL (reference sequence). Trimming removed 8 bases from V and 4 bases from J, with 17 bases in between. The CDR3 sequence is 14 residues long. In DNA, the CDR3 is TGTGCCAGCGGTCGGGAGGGTGGCTCCTATGGCTACACCTTC. It is translated as CASGREGGSYGYTF.

The chain joins TRBV20-1 to TRBJ1-2; possibly TRBD1 for D (5 bases). The CDR3 has 11 residues. V lost 3 bases and J 8 bases, leaving 10 bases between the germline ends. CDR1 is DFQATT and CDR2 is SNEGSKA in the germline V gene (reference sequence). CDR3 nucleotides: TGCAGTGCTAGGGACAACGAGGGCTACACCTTC. The encoded protein is CSARDNEGYTF.

The rearrangement uses TRBV5-1 and TRBJ1-6, with a weak D call TRBD1 (5 bases). V was pared by 3 bases and J by 6 bases, with 22 bases between. The CDR3 contains 18 residues. CDR1 is SGHRS and CDR2 is YFSETQ in the germline V gene. The CDR3 nucleotides are TGCGCCAGCAGCTCTTCGCTCAGCCAGGGAAATCCTAATTCACCCCTCCACTTT. Encoded protein: CASSSSLSQGNPNSPLHF.

The chain is built from TRBV6-1 and TRBJ1-2; tentative D call: TRBD1 (5 bases). Trimming pared 0 bases from V and 10 bases from J, leaving 15 bases between. Germline CDR1 MNHNS, CDR2 SASEGT. This CDR3 is built from 14 residues. CDR3 nucleotide sequence: TGTGCCAGCAGTGAAGCATGGGCAGGGATTGTCTACACCTTC. This codes for CASSEAWAGIVYTF.

The chain is built from TRBV5-1 and TRBJ2-1, with 7 bases that match TRBD1. CDR3 length equals 17 residues. V trimming: 1 base; J trimming: 4 bases; junction bases outside the gene matches: 11. Germline values: CDR1 SGHRS, CDR2 YFSETQ. The CDR3 DNA reads TGCGCCAGCAGCTTGAAGTCTGGGGGACAGTTTTACAATGAGCAGTTCTTC. Its protein product is CASSLKSGGQFYNEQFF.

The chain recombines TRBV10-3 with TRBJ2-3; D is perhaps TRBD1 (5 bases). Trimming cost V 4 bases and J 1 base, with 12 bases left between them. Per the germline V gene, CDR1 is ENHRY and CDR2 is SYGVKD. The CDR3 has 15 residues. The CDR3 sequence is CAISASLGRTDTQYF. In DNA, the CDR3 is TGTGCCATCAGTGCCTCCCTGGGGCGCACAGATACGCAGTATTTT.

This chain uses TRBV7-2 with TRBJ1-1; possibly TRBD1 for D (6 bases). Germline V CDR1 and CDR2: SGHTA, FQGNSA. Trimming shortened V by 5 bases and J by 7 bases, and 20 bases separated the two germline ends. CDR3 length: 15 residues. CDR3 region: CASSTRDNRGNEAFF. The CDR3 nucleotides are TGTGCCAGCAGCACAAGGGACAACCGAGGAAATGAAGCTTTCTTT.

The V gene is TRBV9, the J gene TRBJ2-1, with a weak D call TRBD2 (5 bases). V lost 3 bases and J lost 6, with 10 bases in between. CDR1 and CDR2 (germline): SGDLS, YYNGEE. The CDR3 is 13 residues long. The CDR3 sequence is CASSAAGGNEQFF. CDR3 bases: TGTGCCAGCAGCGCGGCGGGCGGCAATGAGCAGTTCTTC.

The chain employs TRBV7-9 and TRBJ1-5, with D perhaps matching TRBD1 (5 bases). The CDR3 runs to 15 residues. V lost 1 base and J 0 bases, leaving 7 bases between the germline ends. The germline V gene has CDR1 SEHNR and CDR2 FQNEAQ (reference sequence). The CDR3 bases are TGTGCCAGCAGCTTAGGGGGCGGTAGCAATCAGCCCCAGCATTTT. Translation: CASSLGGGSNQPQHF.